The present entry profiles one T cell receptor (beta chain) with its context. The data are from a study of blood T cell repertoires in COVID-19. Across the whole study: COVID-19 samples from acute and convalescent phases originated in the United States, Italy and Spain.

V lost 3 bases to trimming and J lost 3 bases, with 11 bases between them. Germline CDR1 and CDR2: SNHLY and FYNNEI. The CDR3 loop spans 14 amino acids. Original handling: Amplification from reference gene primers served as the basis for estimated nucleated cell counts. Generated by immunoSEQ multiplex PCR, the TCRdb table keeps only in-frame clones and is missing some. From that table come the V and J calls and clone size; the DNA was used to work out D and trimming. The table shows a few hundred thousand clones, with roughly 90% occurring only once. The source of this sequence is a woman aged 45-60 years with active or convalescent COVID-19. The J gene is TRBJ1-2, the V gene TRBV2; possibly TRBD1 for D (5 bases). Source material: peripheral blood. The CDR3 nucleotides are TGTGCCAGCAGTGACGGGGGGGTCGACTATGGCTACACCTTC. It is translated as CASSDGGVDYGYTF.